This record looks at one TCR beta chain sequence and its context. This clone was found a few times. Its antigen remains undetermined. The record has no base qualities; no much larger clone is one base away. Patients with a history of autoimmune disease or receiving systemic immunosuppression were excluded from the trial. In every dose cohort, peripheral blood was drawn for TCR sequencing at baseline, cycle 4 day 1, and cycle 7 day 1. Samples came from an open-label, multicenter, first-in-human phase I dose-escalation trial of ivuxolimab. Adults with locally advanced or metastatic melanoma, renal cell, hepatocellular, or head and neck squamous cell carcinoma were enrolled in the trial. Before TCR sequencing, CD4+ and CD8+ T cells were separately sorted from peripheral blood. Trimming at the junction amounts to 4 bases on V and 2 bases on J, and the germline ends lie 15 bases apart. The CDR3 runs 15 amino acids, cysteine and phenylalanine included. The CDR3 DNA has 45 bases and is translated from base 1. CDR1 and CDR2 are drawn from the germline V gene: LGHNA, YNFKEQ.

These data originate in a study of OX40 agonist ivuxolimab in advanced cancers. About the full investigation: Ivuxolimab was a fully human IgG2 agonistic monoclonal antibody targeting the costimulatory receptor OX40 (CD134). Intravenous ivuxolimab was administered to patients every 2 weeks at six dose levels: 0.01, 0.1, 0.3, 1.5, 3 and 10 mg/kg. Among the approximately 50 dose-escalation patients, some 20 had hepatocellular carcinoma, approximately 15 melanoma, 9 renal cell carcinoma and 9 head and neck cancer. In the dose-escalation cohort, 82.7% of patients were male, and the mean age was approximately 60 years, with a range of about 23 to 85. Patients were allowed to have had prior anti-PD-1, anti-PD-L1 or anti-CTLA-4 therapy, and 40% of the dose-escalation patients had previously received checkpoint inhibitors. Partial responses were achieved by three dose-escalation patients, of whom one had hepatocellular carcinoma and two had cutaneous melanoma. Peripheral TCRbeta sequencing was intended to test whether TCR sequence diversity was altered and clonal T-cell expansion was caused by ivuxolimab. The paper reports the monotherapy dose-escalation portion (N = 52 patients) of the phase I ivuxolimab trial.

For sequencing of the TCRbeta CDR3 region, genomic DNA was extracted from the sorted cells. The immunoSEQ Assay was used for sequencing of TCRbeta CDR3 regions. TCRdb retrieved this table from immuneACCESS and kept in-frame rearrangements only. Not all clones are present; in checked studies, unresolved V genes account for under half, and no reason is known for the remainder. The sample table records more than 65,000 clones; more than 75% of these occur just once. Roughly 15% of the sample is taken by the ten largest. Overall study outcomes, separate from this receptor: Partial responders in the 0.1-3.0 mg/kg groups had among the lowest normalized peripheral clonal expansion, especially among CD8+ T cells. Low levels of normalized T-cell clonal expansion were also shown by some nonresponding patients. At doses of 0.1 to 3.0 mg/kg, clonal expansion of both CD4+ and CD8+ blood T cells was observed from baseline to week 6. The antigen specificity of the clonally expanded peripheral T cells was not determined. After ivuxolimab, more expanded clones were found on average in CD8+ T cells than in CD4+ T cells.

The clonotype comes from an adult with an advanced solid tumor such as melanoma, head and neck, liver or kidney cancer. This sequence uses TRBV4-2 and TRBJ2-7; the D gene is possibly TRBD1, with 5 bases matching. Sequences were derived from CD4+ or CD8+ T cells sorted from blood, sampled in a trial of the OX40 agonist ivuxolimab. The nucleotides are TGTGCCAGCAGCCCGTCTAAGGGGTCCGCCTACGAGCAGTACTTC. Its translation is CASSPSKGSAYEQYF.